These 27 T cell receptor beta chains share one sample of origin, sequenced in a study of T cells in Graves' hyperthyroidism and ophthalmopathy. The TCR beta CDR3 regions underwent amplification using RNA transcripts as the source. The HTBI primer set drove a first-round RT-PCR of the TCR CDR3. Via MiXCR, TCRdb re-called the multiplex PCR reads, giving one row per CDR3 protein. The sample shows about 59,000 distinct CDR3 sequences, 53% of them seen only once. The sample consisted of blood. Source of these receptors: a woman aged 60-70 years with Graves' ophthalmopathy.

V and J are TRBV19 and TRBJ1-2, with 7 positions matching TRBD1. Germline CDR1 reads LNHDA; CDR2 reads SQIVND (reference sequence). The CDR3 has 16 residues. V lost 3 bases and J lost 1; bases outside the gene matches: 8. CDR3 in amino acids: CASSIRQGGYNYGYTF. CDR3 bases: TGTGCCAGTAGTATTCGTCAGGGGGGATATAACTATGGCTACACCTTC.

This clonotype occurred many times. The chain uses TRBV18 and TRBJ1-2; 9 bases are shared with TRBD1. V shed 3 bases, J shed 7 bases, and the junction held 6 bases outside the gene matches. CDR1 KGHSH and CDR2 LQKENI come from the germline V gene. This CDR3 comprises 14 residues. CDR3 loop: CASSPGTGRSGYTF. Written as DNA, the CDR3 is TGTGCCAGCTCACCGGGGACAGGGAGGAGTGGCTACACCTTC.

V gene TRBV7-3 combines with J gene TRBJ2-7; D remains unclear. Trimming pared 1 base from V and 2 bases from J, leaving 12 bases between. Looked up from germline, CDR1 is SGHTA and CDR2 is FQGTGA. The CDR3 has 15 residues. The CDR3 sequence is CASSLIRSGPYEQYF. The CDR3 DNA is TGTGCCAGCAGCTTAATTAGGTCAGGCCCCTACGAGCAGTACTTC.

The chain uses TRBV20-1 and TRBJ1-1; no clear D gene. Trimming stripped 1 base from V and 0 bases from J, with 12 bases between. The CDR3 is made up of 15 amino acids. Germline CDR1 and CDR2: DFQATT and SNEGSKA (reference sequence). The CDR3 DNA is TGCAGTGCTAGAGTAGACGGAAACATGAACACTGAAGCTTTCTTT. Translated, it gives CSARVDGNMNTEAFF.

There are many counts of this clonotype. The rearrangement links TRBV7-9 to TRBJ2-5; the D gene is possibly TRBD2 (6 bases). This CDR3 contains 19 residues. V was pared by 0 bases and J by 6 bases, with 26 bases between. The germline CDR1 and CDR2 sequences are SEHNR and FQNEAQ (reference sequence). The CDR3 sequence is CASSLAGPAPGVRRKTQYF. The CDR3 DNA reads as TGTGCCAGCAGCTTAGCGGGACCCGCCCCGGGGGTCCGAAGAAAGACCCAGTACTTC. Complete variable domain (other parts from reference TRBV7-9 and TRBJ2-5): DTGVSQNPRHKITKRGQNVTFRCDPISEHNRLYWYRQTLGQGPEFLTYFQNEAQLEKSRLLSDRFSAERPKGSFSTLEIQRTEQGDSAMYLCASSLAGPAPGVRRKTQYFGPGTRLLVL.

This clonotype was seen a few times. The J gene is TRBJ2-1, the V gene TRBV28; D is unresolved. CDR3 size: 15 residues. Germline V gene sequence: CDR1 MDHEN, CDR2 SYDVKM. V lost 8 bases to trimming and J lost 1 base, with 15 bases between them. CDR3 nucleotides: TGTGCCAGCTCTCCCGGTCGACCTTCCTACAATGAGCAGTTCTTC. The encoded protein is CASSPGRPSYNEQFF. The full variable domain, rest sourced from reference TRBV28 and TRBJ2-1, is DVKVTQSSRYLVKRTGEKVFLECVQDMDHENMFWYRQDPGLGLRLIYFSYDVKMKEKGDIPEGYSVSREKKERFSLILESASTNQTSMYLCASSPGRPSYNEQFFGPGTRLTVL.

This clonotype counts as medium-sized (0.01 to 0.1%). CDR3 nucleotides: TGCAGTGCTAGAGATTCGGTAGCGGGGGATTCGGGTGAGCAGTTCTTC. The encoded protein is CSARDSVAGDSGEQFF. The chain has TRBV20-1 and TRBJ2-1; 9 bases are shared with TRBD2. CDR3 length: 16 residues. With V trimmed by 0 bases and J by 9 bases, 12 bases remained unmatched. The germline V gene encodes CDR1 DFQATT and CDR2 SNEGSKA (reference sequence).

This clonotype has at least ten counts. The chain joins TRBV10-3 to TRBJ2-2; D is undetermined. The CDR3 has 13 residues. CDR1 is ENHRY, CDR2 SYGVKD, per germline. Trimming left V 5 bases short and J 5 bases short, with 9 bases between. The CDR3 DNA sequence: TGTGCCATCAGTTCGGAAACTACCGGGGAGCTGTTTTTT. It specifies CAISSETTGELFF.

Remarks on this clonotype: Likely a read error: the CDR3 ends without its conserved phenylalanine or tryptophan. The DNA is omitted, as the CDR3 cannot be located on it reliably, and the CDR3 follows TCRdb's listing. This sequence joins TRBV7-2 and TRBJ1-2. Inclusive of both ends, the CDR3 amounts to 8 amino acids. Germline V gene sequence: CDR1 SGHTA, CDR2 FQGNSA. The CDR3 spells CASSSWSG.

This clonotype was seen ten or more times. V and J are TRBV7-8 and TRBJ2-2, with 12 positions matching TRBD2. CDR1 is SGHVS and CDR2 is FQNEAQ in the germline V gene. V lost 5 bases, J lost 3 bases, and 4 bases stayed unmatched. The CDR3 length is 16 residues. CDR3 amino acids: CASSPRTSGDTGELFF. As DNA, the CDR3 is TGTGCCAGCAGCCCTCGGACTAGCGGGGACACCGGGGAGCTGTTTTTT. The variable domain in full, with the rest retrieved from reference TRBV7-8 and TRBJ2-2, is GAGVSQSPRYKVAKRGQDVALRCDPISGHVSLFWYQQALGQGPEFLTYFQNEAQLDKSGLPSDRFFAERPEGSVSTLKIQRTQQEDSAVYLCASSPRTSGDTGELFFGEGSRLTVL.

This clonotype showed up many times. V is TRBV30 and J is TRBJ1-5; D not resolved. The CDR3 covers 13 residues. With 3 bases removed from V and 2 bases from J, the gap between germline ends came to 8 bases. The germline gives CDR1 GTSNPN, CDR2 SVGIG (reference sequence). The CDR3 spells CAWRVGCNQPQHF. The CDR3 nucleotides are TGTGCCTGGAGGGTGGGGTGCAATCAGCCCCAGCATTTT.

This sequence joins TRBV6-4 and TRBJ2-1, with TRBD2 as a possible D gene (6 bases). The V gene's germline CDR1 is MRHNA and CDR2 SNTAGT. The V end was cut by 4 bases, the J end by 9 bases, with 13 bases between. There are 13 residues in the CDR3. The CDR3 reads CASSGAGAGEQFF. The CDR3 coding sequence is TGTGCCAGCAGTGGCGCTGGAGCGGGTGAGCAGTTCTTC.

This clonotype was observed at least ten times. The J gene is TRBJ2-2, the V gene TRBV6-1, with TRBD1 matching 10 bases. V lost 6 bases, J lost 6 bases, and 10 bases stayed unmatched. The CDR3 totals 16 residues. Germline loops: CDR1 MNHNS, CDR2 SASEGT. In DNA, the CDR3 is TGTGCCAGCAGAAACGCCCCCGGGACAGGGGCCGGGGAGCTGTTTTTT. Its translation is CASRNAPGTGAGELFF.

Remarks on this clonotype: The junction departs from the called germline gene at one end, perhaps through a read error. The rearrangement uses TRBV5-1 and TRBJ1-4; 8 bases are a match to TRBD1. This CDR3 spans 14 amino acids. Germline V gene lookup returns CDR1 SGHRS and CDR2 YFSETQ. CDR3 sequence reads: CASSLNRGNEKPCF. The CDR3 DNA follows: TGCGCCAGCAGCTTGAACAGGGGGAATGAAAAACCGTGTTTT.

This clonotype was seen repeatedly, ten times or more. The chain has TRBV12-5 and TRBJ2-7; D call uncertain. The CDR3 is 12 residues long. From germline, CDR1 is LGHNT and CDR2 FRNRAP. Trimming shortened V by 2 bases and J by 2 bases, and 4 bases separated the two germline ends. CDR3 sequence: CASGLLPYEQYF. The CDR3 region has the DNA TGTGCTAGTGGTTTGTTACCCTACGAGCAGTACTTC. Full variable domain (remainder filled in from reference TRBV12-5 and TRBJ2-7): DARVTQTPRHKVTEMGQEVTMRCQPILGHNTVFWYRQTMMQGLELLAYFRNRAPLDDSGMPKDRFSAEMPDATLATLKIQPSEPRDSAVYFCASGLLPYEQYFGPGTRLTVT.

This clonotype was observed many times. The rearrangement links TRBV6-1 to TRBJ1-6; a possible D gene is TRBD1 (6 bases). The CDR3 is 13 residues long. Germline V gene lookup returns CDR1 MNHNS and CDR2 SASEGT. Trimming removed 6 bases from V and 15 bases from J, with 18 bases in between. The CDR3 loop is CASRDPTGTVLHF. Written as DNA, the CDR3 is TGTGCCAGCAGGGACCCAACAGGGACTGTCCTCCACTTT.

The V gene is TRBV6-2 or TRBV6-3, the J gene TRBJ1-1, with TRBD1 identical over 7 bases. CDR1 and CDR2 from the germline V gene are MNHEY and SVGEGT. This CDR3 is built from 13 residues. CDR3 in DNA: TGTGTCGGCAGGAGACAGGGGAACACTGAAGCTTTCTTT. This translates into CVGRRQGNTEAFF.

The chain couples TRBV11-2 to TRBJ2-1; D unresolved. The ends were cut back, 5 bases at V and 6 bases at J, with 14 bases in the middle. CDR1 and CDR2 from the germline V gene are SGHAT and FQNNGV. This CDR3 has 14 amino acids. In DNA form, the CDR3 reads TGTGCCAGCAGCCAAGATTACCCGGGCAATGAGCAGTTCTTC. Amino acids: CASSQDYPGNEQFF.

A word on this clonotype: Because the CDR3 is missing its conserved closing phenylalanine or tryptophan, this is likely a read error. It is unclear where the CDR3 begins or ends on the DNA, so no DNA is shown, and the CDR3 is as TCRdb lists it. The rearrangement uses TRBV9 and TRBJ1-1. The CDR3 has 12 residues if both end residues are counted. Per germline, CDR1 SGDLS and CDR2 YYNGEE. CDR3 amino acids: CASSPRERCRNP.

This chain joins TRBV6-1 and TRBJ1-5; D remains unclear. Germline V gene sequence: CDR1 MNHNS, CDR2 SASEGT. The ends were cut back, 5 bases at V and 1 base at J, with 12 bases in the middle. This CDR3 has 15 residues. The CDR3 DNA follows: TGTGCCAGCAGTTACTCCGGGAGAAGCAATCAGCCCCAGCATTTT. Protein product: CASSYSGRSNQPQHF.

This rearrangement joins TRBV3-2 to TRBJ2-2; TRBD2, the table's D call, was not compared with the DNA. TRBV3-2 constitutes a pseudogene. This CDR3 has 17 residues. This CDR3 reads CASSRGLAGGQTGELFF. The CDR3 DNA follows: TGTGCCAGCAGCCGCGGACTAGCGGGGGGGCAAACCGGGGAGCTGTTTTTT.

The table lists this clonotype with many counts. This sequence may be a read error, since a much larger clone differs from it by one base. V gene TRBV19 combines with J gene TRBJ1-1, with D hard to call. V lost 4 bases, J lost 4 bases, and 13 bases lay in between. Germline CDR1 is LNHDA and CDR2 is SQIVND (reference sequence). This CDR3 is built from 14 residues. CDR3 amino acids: CASSTVFTSTEAFF. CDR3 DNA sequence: TGTGCCAGTAGTACTGTGTTTACCAGCACTGAAGCTTTCTTT.

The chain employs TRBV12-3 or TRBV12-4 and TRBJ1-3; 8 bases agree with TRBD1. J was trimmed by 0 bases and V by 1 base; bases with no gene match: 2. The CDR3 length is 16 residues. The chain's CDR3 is CASSLGGTGSGNTIYF. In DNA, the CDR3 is TGTGCCAGCAGTTTAGGAGGGACAGGCTCTGGAAACACCATATATTTT.

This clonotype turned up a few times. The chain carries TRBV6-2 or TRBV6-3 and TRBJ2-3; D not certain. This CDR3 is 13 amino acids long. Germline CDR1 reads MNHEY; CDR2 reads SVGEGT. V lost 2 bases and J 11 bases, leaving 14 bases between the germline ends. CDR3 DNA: TGTGCCAGCAGTTACACCGAAGCGAATGAGCAGTATTTT. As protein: CASSYTEANEQYF.

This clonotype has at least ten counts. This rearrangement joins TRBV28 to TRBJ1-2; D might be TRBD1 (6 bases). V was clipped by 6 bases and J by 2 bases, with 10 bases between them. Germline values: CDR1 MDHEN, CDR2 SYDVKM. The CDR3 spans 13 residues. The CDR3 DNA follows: TGTGCCAGCAGCATACAGGGAAACTATGGCTACACCTTC. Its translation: CASSIQGNYGYTF.

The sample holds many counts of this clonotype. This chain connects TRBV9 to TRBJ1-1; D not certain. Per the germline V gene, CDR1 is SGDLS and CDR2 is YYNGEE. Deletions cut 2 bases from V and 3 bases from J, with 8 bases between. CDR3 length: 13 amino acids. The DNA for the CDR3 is TGTGCCAGCAGCGTCGAGAGGGACACTGAAGCTTTCTTT. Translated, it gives CASSVERDTEAFF.

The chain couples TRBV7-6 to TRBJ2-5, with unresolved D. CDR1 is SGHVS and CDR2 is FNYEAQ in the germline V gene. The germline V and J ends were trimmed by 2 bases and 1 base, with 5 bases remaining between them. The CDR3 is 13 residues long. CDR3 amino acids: CASSLHFQETQYF. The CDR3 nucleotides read TGTGCCAGCAGCTTACACTTCCAAGAGACCCAGTACTTC.